One and the same sample provided the 8 T cell receptor beta chains below, sequenced in a study of cytomegalovirus exposure and HLA in healthy donors. Libraries were prepared by immunoSEQ multiplex PCR; TCRdb keeps only in-frame clonotypes and omits some of them. Here the sample spans 150,000 to 200,000 clones, about 82% being singletons. The material sequenced was PBMCs. These receptors all come from a woman under 30 in good health and CMV-seronegative.

The chain joins TRBV10-3 to TRBJ2-1; 7 nucleotides match TRBD1. Germline-derived CDR1 and CDR2 are ENHRY and SYGVKD. Trimming cost V 4 bases and J 1 base; bases outside gene matches: 4. This CDR3 has 15 residues. The CDR3 coding sequence is TGTGCCATCAGTGGGGACAGTTCTTCCTACAATGAGCAGTTCTTC. Protein sequence: CAISGDSSSYNEQFF.

J is TRBJ2-6 and V is TRBV19; 9 nucleotides line up with TRBD1. The CDR3 extends over 19 amino acids. Germline V lookup: CDR1 LNHDA, CDR2 SQIVND (reference sequence). Trimming removed 8 bases from V and 2 bases from J; junction bases left unmatched: 16. CDR3 sequence: CASRPGTGLHAPGANVLTF. The CDR3 DNA reads TGTGCCAGTCGTCCCGGGACAGGGCTCCACGCTCCTGGGGCCAACGTCCTGACTTTC.

The V gene is TRBV7-3, the J gene TRBJ2-6; 9 bases are shared with TRBD1. This CDR3 is 17 amino acids long. CDR1 SGHTA and CDR2 FQGTGA come from the germline V gene. The V segment lost 6 bases and the J segment 1 base; nucleotides outside the gene matches: 7. The CDR3, as DNA: TGTGCCAGCAGGGGACAGGGAGGTGGGTCTGGGGCCAACGTCCTGACTTTC. Translation gives CASRGQGGGSGANVLTF.

V and J are TRBV7-8 and TRBJ2-2; 9 bases match TRBD1. The CDR3 loop spans 17 amino acids. Germline values: CDR1 SGHVS, CDR2 FQNEAQ. V shed 4 bases, J shed 5 bases, and the junction held 11 bases outside the gene matches. CDR3 bases: TGTGCCAGCAGCTACCTAGGACAGGGGCGGAGAACCGGGGAGCTGTTTTTT. This codes for CASSYLGQGRRTGELFF. Looking up the rest from reference TRBV7-8 and TRBJ2-2 gives the full variable domain: GAGVSQSPRYKVAKRGQDVALRCDPISGHVSLFWYQQALGQGPEFLTYFQNEAQLDKSGLPSDRFFAERPEGSVSTLKIQRTQQEDSAVYLCASSYLGQGRRTGELFFGEGSRLTVL.

In its sample, this clone was seen once. The rearrangement joins TRBV10-2 to TRBJ1-1; a weak D match, TRBD1 (5 bases). V lost 8 bases and J 2 bases, leaving 21 bases between the germline ends. The CDR3 has 16 residues. CDR1 and CDR2 from the germline V gene are WSHSY and SAAADI. CDR3 protein: CASDDRGEDLNTEAFF. The CDR3 DNA reads as TGCGCCAGCGACGACCGGGGGGAGGACCTAAACACTGAAGCTTTCTTT.

The genes are TRBV18 and TRBJ2-5; the D is unclear. Germline assignment: CDR1 KGHSH and CDR2 LQKENI. Trimming removed 0 bases from V and 3 bases from J, with 5 bases in between. CDR3 size: 13 residues. CDR3: CASSPPSEETQYF. The CDR3 DNA is TGTGCCAGCTCACCACCCTCAGAAGAGACCCAGTACTTC.

This clone was seen once. The V gene is TRBV11-2, the J gene TRBJ1-5, with 8 bases matching TRBD1. Trimming cost V 4 bases and J 10 bases; bases outside gene matches: 6. This CDR3 contains 13 residues. Germline-derived CDR1 and CDR2 are SGHAT and FQNNGV. This CDR3 reads CASSYGQGGPQHF. The CDR3 nucleotides are TGTGCCAGCAGCTACGGACAGGGAGGTCCCCAGCATTTT.

The chain is built from TRBV7-2 and TRBJ1-1; D ambiguous. V shed 1 base and J shed 5 bases, with 11 bases lying between them. CDR1 and CDR2 (germline): SGHTA, FQGNSA. The CDR3 covers 14 residues. CDR3 DNA sequence: TGTGCCAGCAGCTTAGTGCCGGGGTGGACTGAAGCTTTCTTT. Translating it yields CASSLVPGWTEAFF. Drawing the rest from reference TRBV7-2 and TRBJ1-1, the complete variable domain is GAGVSQSPSNKVTEKGKDVELRCDPISGHTALYWYRQSLGQGLEFLIYFQGNSAPDKSGLPSDRFSAERTGGSVSTLTIQRTQQEDSAVYLCASSLVPGWTEAFFGQGTRLTVV.